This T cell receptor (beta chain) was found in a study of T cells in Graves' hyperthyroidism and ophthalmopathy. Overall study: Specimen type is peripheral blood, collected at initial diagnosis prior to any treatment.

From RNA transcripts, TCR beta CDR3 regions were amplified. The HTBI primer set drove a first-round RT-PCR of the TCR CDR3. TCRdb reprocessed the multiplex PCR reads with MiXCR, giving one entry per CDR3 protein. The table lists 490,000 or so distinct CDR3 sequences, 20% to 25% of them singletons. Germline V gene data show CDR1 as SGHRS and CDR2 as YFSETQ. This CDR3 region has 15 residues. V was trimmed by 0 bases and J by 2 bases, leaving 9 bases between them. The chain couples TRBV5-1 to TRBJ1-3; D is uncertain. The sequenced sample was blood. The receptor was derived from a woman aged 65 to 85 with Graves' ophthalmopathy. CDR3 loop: CASSLGLPTGNTIYF. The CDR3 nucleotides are TGCGCCAGCAGCTTGGGACTGCCAACTGGAAACACCATATATTTT.